This T cell receptor (beta chain) was recorded in a study of control samples from healthy donors and cancer patients. Here immunoSEQ multiplex PCR was the method, and the copy in TCRdb shows in-frame clones only, minus some. The sample consists of tens of thousands of clones, 90% to 95% of them appearing once. Trimming stripped 3 bases from V and 3 bases from J, with 11 bases between. CDR1 and CDR2 (germline): MNHNS, SASEGT. The CDR3 is 14 residues long. The TCR originated in a man in his thirties or forties with colorectal cancer. The chain links TRBV6-1 to TRBJ2-5; D is tentatively TRBD1 or TRBD2 (5 bases each). The sequencing sample was made of PBMCs. The DNA for the CDR3 is TGTGCCAGCAGTGATCATGGGGGAGAAGAGACCCAGTACTTC. Its protein is CASSDHGGEETQYF.